These 14 T cell receptor beta chains were sequenced from one sample in a study of T cells of healthy individuals. TCRdb reprocessed the 5' RACE reads via MiXCR and lists one record per CDR3 protein. The table lists fewer than 75,000 distinct CDR3 sequences, about 16% of them singletons, with approximately 4.6% in the top ten. These TCRs come from a human donor in good health.

The V call is TRBV24-1, the J call TRBJ2-4; D is unresolved. Germline lookup yields CDR1 KGHDR and CDR2 SFDVKD. Trimming stripped 2 bases from V and 1 base from J, with 8 bases between. There are 15 residues in the CDR3. CDR3 region: CATSDSASAKNIQYF. In DNA, the CDR3 is TGTGCCACCAGTGATTCGGCTTCGGCCAAAAACATTCAGTACTTC.

The table lists this clonotype with many counts. The V gene is TRBV6-1, the J gene TRBJ1-3; D might be TRBD1 (6 bases). Trimming removed 5 bases at V and 4 bases at J, with 12 bases between. CDR3 size: 14 residues. Per germline, CDR1 MNHNS and CDR2 SASEGT. For the CDR3, the DNA is TGTGCCAGCAGTCGACAGGACGGCGGAAACACCATATATTTT. It encodes CASSRQDGGNTIYF.

This clonotype was counted at least ten times. This rearrangement joins TRBV20-1 to TRBJ2-3, with 10 positions matching TRBD2. The CDR3 is 15 amino acids. CDR1 and CDR2 (germline): DFQATT, SNEGSKA (reference sequence). V lost 5 bases and J lost 7; bases outside the gene matches: 12. CDR3 sequence (DNA): TGCAGTGCTCTCAGAGCGGGAGGGCCCACGCATACGCAGTATTTT. Protein: CSALRAGGPTHTQYF.

The rearrangement uses TRBV7-6 and TRBJ2-7, with D maybe TRBD2 (6 bases). With 5 bases removed from V and 6 bases from J, the gap between germline ends came to 17 bases. The CDR3 is 14 residues long. Germline CDR1 is SGHVS and CDR2 is FNYEAQ. CDR3 in amino acids: CASSPRADSGEQYF. The CDR3 bases are TGTGCCAGCAGCCCTAGGGCCGATAGCGGCGAGCAGTACTTC.

The chain recombines TRBV20-1 with TRBJ2-7; 12 bases map to TRBD2. CDR1 DFQATT and CDR2 SNEGSKA come from the germline V gene (reference sequence). V lost 1 base and J lost 0; bases outside the gene matches: 4. This CDR3 comprises 16 residues. As DNA, the CDR3 is TGCAGTGCTAGAGGGACTAGCGGGGCATACTCCTACGAGCAGTACTTC. This gives the protein CSARGTSGAYSYEQYF.

V and J are TRBV6-1 and TRBJ2-1; D remains unclear. Trimming cost V 7 bases and J 8 bases, with 15 bases left between them. The CDR3 is 13 amino acids. In germline, CDR1 is MNHNS, CDR2 SASEGT. The CDR3 here is CASKRSDPDEQFF. In DNA form, the CDR3 reads TGTGCCAGCAAAAGGTCTGACCCCGATGAGCAGTTCTTC.

This clonotype was recorded many times. The genes are TRBV6-2 or TRBV6-3 and TRBJ2-7; D remains ambiguous. Germline V lookup: CDR1 MNHEY, CDR2 SVGEGT. Trimming took off 0 bases at V and 3 bases at J, with 3 bases between the two ends. CDR3 length: 12 residues. The CDR3 DNA is TGTGCCAGCAGTTACTCGATCTACGAGCAGTACTTC. It yields the protein CASSYSIYEQYF.

This clonotype was found many times. The rearrangement links TRBV20-1 to TRBJ2-1; 14 bases align to TRBD2. Germline V gene lookup returns CDR1 DFQATT and CDR2 SNEGSKA (reference sequence). The length of the CDR3 is 17 residues. V shed 5 bases and J 2 bases; nucleotides not matched to a gene: 8. The DNA of the CDR3 is TGCAGTGCTCCACACGGGACTAGCGGGAGAACCTACAATGAGCAGTTCTTC. Translation: CSAPHGTSGRTYNEQFF.

There are a few counts of this clonotype. The gene calls are TRBV5-1 and TRBJ2-2; maybe TRBD1 (6 bases). Germline V gene data show CDR1 as SGHRS and CDR2 as YFSETQ. V was trimmed by 2 bases and J by 4 bases, leaving 12 bases between them. CDR3 length: 15 amino acids. CDR3: CASSLEQGSTGELFF. The CDR3 DNA sequence: TGCGCCAGCAGCTTAGAGCAGGGGAGCACCGGGGAGCTGTTTTTT.

This chain joins TRBV5-1 and TRBJ2-7, with D possibly matching TRBD2 (6 bases). The germline gives CDR1 SGHRS, CDR2 YFSETQ. V gave up 3 bases and J gave up 0 bases, with 10 bases separating them. This CDR3 spans 14 amino acids. The CDR3 protein is CASSSGESSYEQYF. The CDR3 coding sequence is TGCGCCAGCAGCTCGGGGGAGAGCTCCTACGAGCAGTACTTC.

This clonotype was found a few times. V and J are TRBV20-1 and TRBJ1-1, with 8 bases matching TRBD1. Losses at the gene ends were 2 bases for V and 1 base for J; bases not matched to a gene: 9. Germline V gene data show CDR1 as DFQATT and CDR2 as SNEGSKA (reference sequence). The CDR3 consists of 16 residues. CDR3 in amino acids: CSARSIVTGENTEAFF. DNA for the CDR3: TGCAGTGCTAGATCCATTGTGACAGGGGAGAACACTGAAGCTTTCTTT.

J is TRBJ2-2 and V is TRBV7-8; a possible D gene is TRBD1 (5 bases). V lost 1 base, J lost 2 bases, and 8 bases lay in between. The CDR3 is 15 residues long. The germline V gene has CDR1 SGHVS and CDR2 FQNEAQ. The CDR3 protein is CASSLGQSNTGELFF. Here the CDR3 DNA reads TGTGCCAGCAGCTTAGGACAGTCAAACACCGGGGAGCTGTTTTTT.

The V and J genes are TRBV7-9 and TRBJ1-6; TRBD1 is a possible D gene (6 bases). Germline CDR1 is SEHNR and CDR2 is FQNEAQ (reference sequence). CDR3 length: 14 amino acids. Between the trimmed V and J ends, which lost 5 bases and 8 bases, there was a span of 13 bases. The CDR3 is CASSQGGSDSPLHF. In DNA, the CDR3 is TGTGCCAGCAGCCAAGGGGGGTCTGATTCACCCCTCCACTTT.

DNA of the CDR3: TGTGCCATGCGAGATGGGGGGTCAGATACGCAGTATTTT. This translates into CAMRDGGSDTQYF. The chain recombines TRBV10-3 with TRBJ2-3; a possible D gene is TRBD2 (6 bases). Germline V CDR1 and CDR2: ENHRY, SYGVKD. V was pared by 9 bases and J by 4 bases, with 14 bases between. This CDR3 has 13 amino acids.